Below, 10 T cell receptor beta chains from the same sample are listed, as sequenced in a study of T-cell memory formation after mild COVID-19. TCRdb itself ran the 5' RACE reads through MiXCR, one entry per CDR3 protein. The sample yields about 420,000 distinct CDR3 sequences, 20% to 30% seen once. Sequenced sample: PBMCs or a T cell subset sorted from them (not recorded which). Every receptor here comes from an adult woman who had mild COVID-19 (a few samples of this study predate the infection). Cell type and time point are not known.

A few counts support this clonotype. This chain uses TRBV3-1 with TRBJ1-5; D possibly corresponds to TRBD1 (5 bases). V shed 0 bases and J shed 7 bases, with 7 bases lying between them. In germline, CDR1 is LGHDT, CDR2 YNNKEL (reference sequence). This CDR3 is 13 amino acids long. The CDR3 DNA reads TGTGCCAGCAGCCAAGATGGGGGACAGCCCCAGCATTTT. Its protein is CASSQDGGQPQHF.

This clonotype came up a few times. The chain couples TRBV4-3 to TRBJ2-7; D possibly uses TRBD1 or TRBD2 (5 bases each). The germline CDR1 and CDR2 sequences are LGHNA and YSLEER. V lost 4 bases to trimming and J lost 3 bases, with 19 bases between them. The CDR3 contains 16 residues. This CDR3 is CASSPKPRDRIYEQYF. The CDR3 DNA is TGCGCCAGCAGCCCCAAACCCCGGGACCGGATCTACGAGCAGTACTTC.

This clonotype was detected many times. The V and J genes are TRBV27 and TRBJ1-6; D possibly corresponds to TRBD1 (6 bases). There are 16 residues in the CDR3. The germline CDR1 and CDR2 sequences are MNHEY and SMNVEV (reference sequence). V lost 6 bases, J lost 8 bases, and 20 bases lay in between. The chain's CDR3 is CASRALWGGLDSPLHF. The CDR3 DNA sequence: TGTGCCAGCAGGGCCCTTTGGGGGGGGCTGGATTCACCCCTCCACTTT.

The chain carries TRBV4-1 and TRBJ2-7; D is perhaps TRBD2 (5 bases). Germline V gene sequence: CDR1 MGHRA, CDR2 YSYEKL. The CDR3 consists of 15 residues. Deletions cut 3 bases from V and 3 bases from J, with 15 bases between. CDR3 bases: TGCGCCAGCAGCCAGGTGTACGGCCGGGACTACGAGCAGTACTTC. Translating gives CASSQVYGRDYEQYF.

V and J are TRBV27 and TRBJ1-5; D might be TRBD1 (5 bases). Germline V lookup: CDR1 MNHEY, CDR2 SMNVEV (reference sequence). CDR3 length: 14 amino acids. The V end was cut by 4 bases, the J end by 1 base, with 8 bases between. CDR3 sequence (DNA): TGTGCCAGCAGTTCGGAGGGGAGCAATCAGCCCCAGCATTTT. This encodes CASSSEGSNQPQHF.

In this sample, this clonotype turned up a few times. V and J are TRBV9 and TRBJ1-2; D gene ambiguous. With 0 bases removed from V and 6 bases from J, the gap between germline ends came to 12 bases. The CDR3 totals 14 residues. Germline V gene lookup returns CDR1 SGDLS and CDR2 YYNGEE. CDR3 in DNA: TGTGCCAGCAGCGTAGATGGACCAGCCCATGGCTACACCTTC. Its protein is CASSVDGPAHGYTF.

The table lists this clonotype with many counts. This chain uses TRBV7-9 with TRBJ2-3; the D gene is possibly TRBD1 (6 bases). V lost 5 bases and J 2 bases, leaving 11 bases between the germline ends. This CDR3 spans 14 amino acids. The germline V gene has CDR1 SEHNR and CDR2 FQNEAQ (reference sequence). DNA of the CDR3: TGTGCCAGCAGCGGACAGTCTTACACAGATACGCAGTATTTT. Its translation: CASSGQSYTDTQYF. The full variable domain, rest sourced from reference TRBV7-9 and TRBJ2-3, is DTGVSQNPRHKITKRGQNVTFRCDPISEHNRLYWYRQTLGQGPEFLTYFQNEAQLEKSRLLSDRFSAERPKGSFSTLEIQRTEQGDSAMYLCASSGQSYTDTQYFGPGTRLTVL.

The CDR3 loop reads CASNTVSGESGNTIYF. Written as DNA, the CDR3 is TGTGCCAGCAACACCGTATCAGGGGAATCCGGAAACACCATATATTTT. The gene calls are TRBV7-9 and TRBJ1-3, with D possibly being TRBD1 (6 bases). The CDR3 spans 16 residues. V was clipped by 7 bases and J by 4 bases, with 20 bases between them. Per the germline V gene, CDR1 is SEHNR and CDR2 is FQNEAQ (reference sequence).

Comment on this clonotype: The junction shows a germline mismatch at one end, possibly a read error. The gene calls are TRBV9 and TRBJ2-5, with 11 bases fitting TRBD2. This CDR3 spans 15 amino acids. Germline assignment: CDR1 SGDLS and CDR2 YYNGEE. CDR3 sequence (DNA): TGTGCCATCAGCGTTGGGACTAGCGGACGGGAGACCCAGTACTTC. The encoded protein is CAISVGTSGRETQYF.

About this clonotype: A read error may account for a junction end that differs from germline. The V gene is TRBV4-2, the J gene TRBJ2-5; TRBD2 matches 14 bases. The CDR3 loop spans 19 amino acids. Germline CDR1 and CDR2: LGHNA and YNFKEQ. CDR3 in DNA: TGTGCCAGCAGCCAACGGGGGGGACTAGCGGGGGAAGCCCAAGAGACCCAGCACTTC. This gives the protein CASSQRGGLAGEAQETQHF.